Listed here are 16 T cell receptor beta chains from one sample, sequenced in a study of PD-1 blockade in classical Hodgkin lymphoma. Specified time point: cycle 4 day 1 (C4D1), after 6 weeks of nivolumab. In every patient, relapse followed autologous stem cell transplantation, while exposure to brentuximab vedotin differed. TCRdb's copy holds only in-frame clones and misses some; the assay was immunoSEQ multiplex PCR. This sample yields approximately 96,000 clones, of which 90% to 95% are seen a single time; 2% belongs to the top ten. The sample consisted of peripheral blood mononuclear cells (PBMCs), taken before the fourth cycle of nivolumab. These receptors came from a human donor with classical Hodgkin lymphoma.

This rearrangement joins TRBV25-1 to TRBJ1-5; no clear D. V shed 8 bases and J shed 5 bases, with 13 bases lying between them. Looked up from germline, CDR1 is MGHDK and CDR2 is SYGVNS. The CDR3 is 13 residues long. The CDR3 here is CASQDGVYQPQHF. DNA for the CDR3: TGTGCCAGCCAGGACGGGGTTTATCAGCCCCAGCATTTT.

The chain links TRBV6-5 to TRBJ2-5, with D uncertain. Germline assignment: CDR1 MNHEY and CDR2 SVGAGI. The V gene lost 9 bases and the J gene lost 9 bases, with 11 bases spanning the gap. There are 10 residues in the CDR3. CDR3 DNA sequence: TGTGCCAGTCCCCGGTATGCCCAGTACTTC. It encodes CASPRYAQYF.

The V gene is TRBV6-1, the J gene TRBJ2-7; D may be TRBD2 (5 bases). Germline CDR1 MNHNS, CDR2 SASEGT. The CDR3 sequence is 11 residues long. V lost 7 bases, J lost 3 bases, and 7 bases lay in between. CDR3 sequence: CASTRGYEQYF. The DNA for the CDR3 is TGTGCCAGCACTCGGGGCTACGAGCAGTACTTC.

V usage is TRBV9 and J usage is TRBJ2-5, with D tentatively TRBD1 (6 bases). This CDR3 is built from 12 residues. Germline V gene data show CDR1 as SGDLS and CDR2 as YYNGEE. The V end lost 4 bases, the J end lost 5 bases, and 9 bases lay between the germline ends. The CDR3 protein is CASSPGVETQYF. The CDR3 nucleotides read TGTGCCAGCAGCCCAGGGGTCGAGACCCAGTACTTC.

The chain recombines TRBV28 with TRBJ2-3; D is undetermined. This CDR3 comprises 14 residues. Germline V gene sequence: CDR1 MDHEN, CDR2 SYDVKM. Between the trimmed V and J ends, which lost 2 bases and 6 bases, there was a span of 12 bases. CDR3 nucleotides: TGTGCCAGCAGTTTAGCCCCAGCCACCGATACGCAGTATTTT. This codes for CASSLAPATDTQYF.

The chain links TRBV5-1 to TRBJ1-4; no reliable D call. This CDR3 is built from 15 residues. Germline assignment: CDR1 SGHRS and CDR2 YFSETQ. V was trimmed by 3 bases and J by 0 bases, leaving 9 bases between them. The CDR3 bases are TGCGCCAGCAGCTCCAACCCAGCAACTAATGAAAAACTGTTTTTT. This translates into CASSSNPATNEKLFF.

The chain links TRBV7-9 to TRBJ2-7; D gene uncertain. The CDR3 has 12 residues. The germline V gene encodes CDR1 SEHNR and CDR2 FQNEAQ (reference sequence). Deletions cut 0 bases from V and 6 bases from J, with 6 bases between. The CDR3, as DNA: TGTGCCAGCAGCTTAGCCAGTAGCGAGCAGTACTTC. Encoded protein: CASSLASSEQYF.

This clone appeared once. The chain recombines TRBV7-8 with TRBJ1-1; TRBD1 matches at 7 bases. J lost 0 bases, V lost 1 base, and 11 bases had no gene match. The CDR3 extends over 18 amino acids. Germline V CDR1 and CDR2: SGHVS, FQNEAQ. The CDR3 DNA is TGTGCCAGCAGCTTAGGGACAGGAGTTAATCAAATGAACACTGAAGCTTTCTTT. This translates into CASSLGTGVNQMNTEAFF.

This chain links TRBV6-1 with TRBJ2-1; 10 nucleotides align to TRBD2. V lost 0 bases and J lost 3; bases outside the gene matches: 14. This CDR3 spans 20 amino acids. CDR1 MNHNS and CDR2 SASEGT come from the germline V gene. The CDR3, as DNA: TGTGCCAGCAGTGAAGCCGGGGTGATATCTAGCGGGAGTCTCTACAATGAGCAGTTCTTC. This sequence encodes CASSEAGVISSGSLYNEQFF.

This CDR3 is CASSSLAGGRGNEQFF. CDR3 nucleotides: TGTGCCAGCAGTTCCCTAGCGGGAGGGAGGGGCAATGAGCAGTTCTTC. The V and J genes are TRBV6-5 and TRBJ2-1; 12 bases align to TRBD2. Per germline, CDR1 MNHEY and CDR2 SVGAGI. The CDR3 runs to 16 residues. J gave up 6 bases and V 4 bases, and 7 bases lay outside the gene matches.

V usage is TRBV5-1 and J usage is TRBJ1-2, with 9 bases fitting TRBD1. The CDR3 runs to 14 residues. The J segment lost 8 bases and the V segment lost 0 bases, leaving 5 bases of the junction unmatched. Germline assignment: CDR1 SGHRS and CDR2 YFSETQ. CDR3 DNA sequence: TGCGCCAGCAGCTTGGACAGGGGGCTGGGCGGCTACACCTTC. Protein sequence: CASSLDRGLGGYTF.

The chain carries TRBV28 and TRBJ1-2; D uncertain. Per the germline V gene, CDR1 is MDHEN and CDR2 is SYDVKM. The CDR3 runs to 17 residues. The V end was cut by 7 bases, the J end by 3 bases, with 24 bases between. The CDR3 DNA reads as TGTGCCAGCACCGAAGGACTGGGTCGGGGTAAGGACTATGGCTACACCTTC. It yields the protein CASTEGLGRGKDYGYTF.

The CDR3, as DNA: TGTGCCAGTAGTATAGGATGGCCGGATGGAGGCTACACCTTC. Translation gives CASSIGWPDGGYTF. The gene calls are TRBV19 and TRBJ1-2; D unresolved. The CDR3 totals 14 residues. Germline assignment: CDR1 LNHDA and CDR2 SQIVND (reference sequence). Deletions cut 1 base from V and 8 bases from J, with 14 bases between. Combining the CDR3 with reference TRBV19 and TRBJ1-2 gives the whole variable domain DGGITQSPKYLFRKEGQNVTLSCEQNLNHDAMYWYRQDPGQGLRLIYYSQIVNDFQKGDIAEGYSVSREKKESFPLTVTSAQKNPTAFYLCASSIGWPDGGYTFGSGTRLTVV.

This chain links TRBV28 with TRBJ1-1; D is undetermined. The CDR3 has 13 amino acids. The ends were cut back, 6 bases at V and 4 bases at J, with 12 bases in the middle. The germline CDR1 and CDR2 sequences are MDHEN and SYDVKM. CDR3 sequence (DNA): TGTGCCAGCAGGGATCGGTTGGTCACTGAAGCTTTCTTT. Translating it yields CASRDRLVTEAFF.

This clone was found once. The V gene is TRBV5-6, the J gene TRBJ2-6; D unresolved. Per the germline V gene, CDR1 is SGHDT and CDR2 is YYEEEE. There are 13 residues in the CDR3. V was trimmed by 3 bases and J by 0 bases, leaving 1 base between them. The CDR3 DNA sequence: TGTGCCAGCAGCTACTCTGGGGCCAACGTCCTGACTTTC. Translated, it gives CASSYSGANVLTF.

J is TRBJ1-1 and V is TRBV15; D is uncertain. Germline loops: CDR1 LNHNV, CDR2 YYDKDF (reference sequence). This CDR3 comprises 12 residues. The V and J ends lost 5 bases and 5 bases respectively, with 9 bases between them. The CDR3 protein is CATSGRQTEAFF. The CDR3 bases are TGTGCCACCAGCGGAAGACAAACTGAAGCTTTCTTT.